The text below deals with one T cell receptor beta chain. This sample stems from a study of shared clonotypes between healthy human individuals. Researchers sequenced unsorted PBMC DNA using ten immunoSEQ deep assay plates. Some clones are missing from TCRdb's copy, which holds only in-frame ones; the method was immunoSEQ multiplex PCR. This sample carries about 480,000 clones, 60% to 80% of them seen once, and the ten largest clones take approximately 12%. V gave up 6 bases and J gave up 5 bases, with 10 bases separating them. Germline assignment: CDR1 SQVTM and CDR2 ANQGSEA. The CDR3 has 11 residues.

The receptor was derived from a middle-aged woman in good health. Some clones in this sample may be carry-over from other donors' samples. V is TRBV29-1 and J is TRBJ1-1; D perhaps matches TRBD1 (6 bases). The source material was PBMCs. The CDR3 sequence is CSVQGLTEAFF. CDR3 in DNA: TGCAGCGTACAGGGTTTGACTGAAGCTTTCTTT.